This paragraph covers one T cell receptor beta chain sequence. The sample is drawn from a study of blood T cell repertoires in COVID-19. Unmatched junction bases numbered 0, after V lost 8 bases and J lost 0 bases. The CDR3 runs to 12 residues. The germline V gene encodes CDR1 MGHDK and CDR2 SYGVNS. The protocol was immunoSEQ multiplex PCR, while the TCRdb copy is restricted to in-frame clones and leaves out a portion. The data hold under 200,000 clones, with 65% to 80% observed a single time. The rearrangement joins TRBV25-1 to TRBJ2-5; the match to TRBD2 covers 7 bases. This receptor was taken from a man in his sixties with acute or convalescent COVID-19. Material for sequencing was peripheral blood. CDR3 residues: CASRGDQETQYF. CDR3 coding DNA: TGTGCCAGCCGGGGGGACCAAGAGACCCAGTACTTC.